These 31 T cell receptor beta chains came from one sample sequenced in a study of T cell changes during pregnancy in multiple sclerosis. Sequencing used immunoSEQ multiplex PCR; TCRdb keeps in-frame clones, though not all of them. The sample has tens of thousands of clones; 80% to 90% are singletons. This specimen was peripheral blood, taken in the first trimester of pregnancy. These receptors all stem from a female donor in good health, enrolled as a control in a pregnancy study.

The chain couples TRBV6-5 to TRBJ2-2, with TRBD2 as a possible D gene (6 bases). V lost 6 bases to trimming and J lost 2 bases, with 13 bases between them. Germline lookup yields CDR1 MNHEY and CDR2 SVGAGI. The CDR3 loop spans 15 amino acids. CDR3 nucleotide sequence: TGTGCCAGCAGCTACCTGGGGGGAAACACCGGGGAGCTGTTTTTT. Residues: CASSYLGGNTGELFF.

The CDR3 region is CASSPIPTGGVAEAFF. CDR3 in DNA: TGTGCCAGCAGCCCCATACCAACAGGGGGCGTCGCTGAAGCTTTCTTT. This chain connects TRBV14 to TRBJ1-1, with 9 bases identical to TRBD1. Trimming cost V 4 bases and J 6 bases; bases outside gene matches: 12. The germline CDR1 and CDR2 sequences are SGHDN and FVKESK. The CDR3 consists of 16 residues.

This clone was observed once. The chain couples TRBV30 to TRBJ2-1; a possible D gene is TRBD1 (6 bases). CDR3 length equals 12 residues. With 0 bases removed from V and 14 bases from J, the gap between germline ends came to 14 bases. The V gene's germline CDR1 is GTSNPN and CDR2 SVGIG (reference sequence). The CDR3 DNA reads TGTGCCTGGAGTGTACTGGGGGCCCAGGAGTTCTTC. This codes for CAWSVLGAQEFF.

The chain links TRBV18 to TRBJ2-5; D remains unclear. The CDR3 is made up of 11 amino acids. Trimming removed 3 bases from V and 5 bases from J, with 4 bases in between. The germline V gene encodes CDR1 KGHSH and CDR2 LQKENI. For the CDR3, the DNA is TGTGCCAGCTCACCCTTGGAGACCCAGTACTTC. Its translation: CASSPLETQYF.

The chain combines TRBV19 with TRBJ1-2, with 8 bases lining up with TRBD1. Germline loops: CDR1 LNHDA, CDR2 SQIVND (reference sequence). J gave up 7 bases and V 7 bases, and 14 bases lay outside the gene matches. The CDR3 is 15 residues long. CDR3 coding DNA: TGTGCCAGTAAGGCCCCCCAGGGGGCGACTGGTGGCTACACCTTC. Translating it yields CASKAPQGATGGYTF.

The rearrangement uses TRBV19 and TRBJ1-5; 10 bases are shared with TRBD1. The trim removed 5 bases at V and 4 bases at J, leaving 8 bases unmatched. The germline V gene has CDR1 LNHDA and CDR2 SQIVND (reference sequence). This CDR3 has 16 amino acids. CDR3 sequence (DNA): TGTGCCAGTAGTGCGGCCGGGACAGGGGAGAATCAGCCCCAGCATTTT. Translating gives CASSAAGTGENQPQHF.

This chain uses TRBV9 with TRBJ2-4; a possible D gene is TRBD1 (6 bases). The CDR3 is made up of 13 amino acids. Trimming stripped 4 bases from V and 6 bases from J, with 11 bases between. Germline CDR1 SGDLS, CDR2 YYNGEE. The CDR3 is CASSRDIVNIQYF. CDR3 DNA: TGTGCCAGCAGCCGGGACATTGTAAACATTCAGTACTTC.

The V call is TRBV7-2, the J call TRBJ2-1, with 10 bases aligning to TRBD2. Germline values: CDR1 SGHTA, CDR2 FQGNSA. V trimming: 1 base; J trimming: 4 bases; junction bases outside the gene matches: 4. The CDR3 is 16 amino acids. The CDR3 sequence is CASSLVGTSAYNEQFF. CDR3 in DNA: TGTGCCAGCAGCTTAGTAGGGACTAGCGCATACAATGAGCAGTTCTTC.

In its sample, this clone was seen once. The chain employs TRBV4-1 and TRBJ1-4; the D gene is possibly TRBD1 (6 bases). The CDR3 sequence is 15 residues long. Germline assignment: CDR1 MGHRA and CDR2 YSYEKL. V was trimmed by 2 bases and J by 10 bases, leaving 17 bases between them. CDR3 in DNA: TGCGCCAGCAGCCAATTGCCCGGGACACGACTAAAACTGTTTTTT. Protein: CASSQLPGTRLKLFF.

The chain couples TRBV6-6 to TRBJ2-7; D call uncertain. The germline V and J ends were trimmed by 2 bases and 5 bases, with 7 bases remaining between them. The germline gives CDR1 MNHNY, CDR2 SVGAGI (reference sequence). The CDR3 contains 12 residues. DNA for the CDR3: TGTGCCAGCAGTTACCTCCGTAACGAGCAGTACTTC. Its translation: CASSYLRNEQYF.

The V and J genes are TRBV7-9 and TRBJ2-5, with a possible D match to TRBD1 (6 bases). CDR3 length: 14 amino acids. Germline lookup yields CDR1 SEHNR and CDR2 FQNEAQ (reference sequence). V was pared by 5 bases and J by 2 bases, with 12 bases between. As DNA, the CDR3 is TGTGCCAGCAGCCCCTGGACAGTTCAAGAGACCCAGTACTTC. This gives the protein CASSPWTVQETQYF.

Concerning this clone itself: Other DNA sequences in this specimen translate into the identical CDR3. V is TRBV9 and J is TRBJ1-1; TRBD1 might be the D (6 bases). Germline V gene sequence: CDR1 SGDLS, CDR2 YYNGEE. Trimming took off 2 bases at V and 0 bases at J, with 14 bases between the two ends. CDR3 length: 16 residues. The CDR3 region is CASSVGTGNMNTEAFF. CDR3 nucleotides: TGTGCCAGCAGCGTGGGAACAGGGAACATGAACACTGAAGCTTTCTTT.

The V and J genes are TRBV15 and TRBJ2-4; 11 nucleotides align to TRBD2. V trimming: 1 base; J trimming: 0 bases; junction bases outside the gene matches: 5. CDR1 is LNHNV and CDR2 is YYDKDF in the germline V gene (reference sequence). The CDR3 runs 18 residues. Here the CDR3 reads CATSRGSGRALAKNIQYF. The CDR3 DNA is TGTGCCACCAGCAGAGGTAGCGGGAGGGCCCTAGCCAAAAACATTCAGTACTTC.

As to this clone: Other DNA variants within this sample encode the same CDR3. CDR3 nucleotides: TGTGCCAGCTCGCGGGACAGGGATGGAGATGGCTACACCTTC. Translating it yields CASSRDRDGDGYTF. This chain joins TRBV18 and TRBJ1-2; 9 bases are a match to TRBD1. The trim removed 6 bases at V and 6 bases at J, leaving 8 bases unmatched. CDR3 length: 14 residues. Germline CDR1 and CDR2: KGHSH and LQKENI.

The chain is built from TRBV30 and TRBJ2-2; unclear D gene. CDR1 is GTSNPN and CDR2 is SVGIG in the germline V gene (reference sequence). This CDR3 is 13 amino acids long. The V end lost 1 base, the J end lost 5 bases, and 8 bases lay between the germline ends. The CDR3 here is CAWSGADTGELFF. The CDR3 DNA is TGTGCCTGGAGTGGCGCGGATACCGGGGAGCTGTTTTTT.

V gene TRBV19 combines with J gene TRBJ2-1; 10 nucleotides agree with TRBD2. This CDR3 region has 17 residues. Trimming removed 5 bases from V and 8 bases from J; junction bases left unmatched: 15. Germline CDR1 reads LNHDA; CDR2 reads SQIVND (reference sequence). The CDR3 bases are TGTGCCAGTAGTCCCGACCTTAAGCGGGGGGGTTCCGATGAGCAGTTCTTC. Protein sequence: CASSPDLKRGGSDEQFF. Full variable domain (remainder filled in from reference TRBV19 and TRBJ2-1): DGGITQSPKYLFRKEGQNVTLSCEQNLNHDAMYWYRQDPGQGLRLIYYSQIVNDFQKGDIAEGYSVSREKKESFPLTVTSAQKNPTAFYLCASSPDLKRGGSDEQFFGPGTRLTVL.

This rearrangement joins TRBV6-1 to TRBJ1-5; possibly TRBD1 for D (5 bases). Trimming pared 3 bases from V and 5 bases from J, leaving 8 bases between. The germline gives CDR1 MNHNS, CDR2 SASEGT. The CDR3 length is 13 residues. Written as DNA, the CDR3 is TGTGCCAGCAGTGATGGGGGGGATCAGCCCCAGCATTTT. It is translated as CASSDGGDQPQHF.

This clone was detected only once. The gene calls are TRBV6-1 and TRBJ2-4; weak D call: TRBD2 (6 bases). Germline lookup yields CDR1 MNHNS and CDR2 SASEGT. Trimming took off 1 base at V and 3 bases at J, with 19 bases between the two ends. The CDR3 consists of 18 residues. The CDR3, as DNA: TGTGCCAGCAGTGAAGTGACCGGGACCGGGGGAGGCAAAAACATTCAGTACTTC. This sequence encodes CASSEVTGTGGGKNIQYF.

The J gene is TRBJ1-1, the V gene TRBV2; maybe TRBD1 (6 bases). Germline V lookup: CDR1 SNHLY, CDR2 FYNNEI. Trimming pared 5 bases from V and 3 bases from J, leaving 13 bases between. The CDR3 has 14 amino acids. This chain's CDR3 is CASSIQAGDTEAFF. In nucleotides, the CDR3 is TGTGCCAGCAGTATTCAGGCAGGGGACACTGAAGCTTTCTTT. The full variable domain, with the rest looked up from reference TRBV2 and TRBJ1-1, is EPEVTQTPSHQVTQMGQEVILRCVPISNHLYFYWYRQILGQKVEFLVSFYNNEISEKSEIFDDQFSVERPDGSNFTLKIRSTKLEDSAMYFCASSIQAGDTEAFFGQGTRLTVV.

V is TRBV9 and J is TRBJ2-3, with 9 bases matching TRBD2. This CDR3 comprises 16 residues. The V segment lost 3 bases and the J segment 0 bases; nucleotides outside the gene matches: 5. Germline assignment: CDR1 SGDLS and CDR2 YYNGEE. This CDR3 is CASSGLAGSSTDTQYF. In DNA, the CDR3 is TGTGCCAGCAGCGGCCTAGCGGGGAGTAGCACAGATACGCAGTATTTT. Supplemented by reference TRBV9 and TRBJ2-3, the full variable domain reads DSGVTQTPKHLITATGQRVTLRCSPRSGDLSVYWYQQSLDQGLQFLIQYYNGEERAKGNILERFSAQQFPDLHSELNLSSLELGDSALYFCASSGLAGSSTDTQYFGPGTRLTVL.

The V call is TRBV6-6, the J call TRBJ2-5; possible D gene TRBD1, 6 bases. The CDR3 sequence is 16 residues long. The V and J ends lost 0 bases and 5 bases respectively, with 16 bases between them. Germline V gene data show CDR1 as MNHNY and CDR2 as SVGAGI (reference sequence). The CDR3 spells CASSYSILQGRETQYF. The CDR3, as DNA: TGTGCCAGCAGTTACTCGATCCTTCAGGGGCGGGAGACCCAGTACTTC.

The V gene is TRBV4-3, the J gene TRBJ1-4; 7 bases are a match to TRBD1. Germline lookup yields CDR1 LGHNA and CDR2 YSLEER. The trim removed 1 base at V and 7 bases at J, leaving 12 bases unmatched. The CDR3 extends over 17 amino acids. The CDR3 spells CASSQGTGRTNGEKLFF. The CDR3 DNA sequence: TGCGCCAGCAGCCAAGGGACAGGTCGTACCAATGGTGAAAAACTGTTTTTT.

This clone was counted only a few times. The chain carries TRBV6-5 and TRBJ1-1, with D unclear. Germline assignment: CDR1 MNHEY and CDR2 SVGAGI. This CDR3 is built from 12 residues. The V end lost 5 bases, the J end lost 1 base, and 5 bases lay between the germline ends. The CDR3 nucleotides are TGTGCCAGCAGTCCGGGGAACACTGAAGCTTTCTTT. Translated: CASSPGNTEAFF.

The rearrangement uses TRBV7-2 and TRBJ2-1; D is undetermined. V was cut by 5 bases and J by 8 bases, with 7 bases left in between. The germline gives CDR1 SGHTA, CDR2 FQGNSA. This CDR3 contains 11 residues. The CDR3 coding sequence is TGTGCCAGCAGCGATTCAGATGAGCAGTTCTTC. It codes for CASSDSDEQFF.

The rearrangement joins TRBV6-4 to TRBJ2-3, with unresolved D. The CDR3 has 16 amino acids. V was pared by 0 bases and J by 6 bases, with 16 bases between. The germline V gene has CDR1 MRHNA and CDR2 SNTAGT. The CDR3 region is CASSDSPDKPMDTQYF. The CDR3 coding sequence is TGTGCCAGCAGTGACTCGCCTGACAAGCCTATGGATACGCAGTATTTT.

V and J are TRBV7-2 and TRBJ2-7; D might be TRBD2 (5 bases). Germline CDR1 reads SGHTA; CDR2 reads FQGNSA. The V end was cut by 8 bases, the J end by 5 bases, with 16 bases between. This CDR3 has 13 residues. The DNA of the CDR3 is TGTGCCAGCGGTTTCGGGTTCGGGAACGAGCAGTACTTC. It codes for CASGFGFGNEQYF.

The chain's CDR3 is CASSVVAGGPGTDTQYF. The CDR3 nucleotides are TGTGCCAGCAGCGTAGTAGCGGGGGGGCCTGGCACAGATACGCAGTATTTT. This chain links TRBV9 with TRBJ2-3; 11 nucleotides align to TRBD2. The CDR3 runs 17 residues. Per the germline V gene, CDR1 is SGDLS and CDR2 is YYNGEE. The J segment lost 1 base and the V segment lost 0 bases, leaving 4 bases of the junction unmatched.

This sequence joins TRBV2 and TRBJ2-1, with 7 bases fitting TRBD2. Germline V gene sequence: CDR1 SNHLY, CDR2 FYNNEI. The CDR3 has 16 residues. The ends lost 0 bases at V and 0 bases at J; junction bases unmatched: 2. Written as DNA, the CDR3 is TGTGCCAGCAGTGAAGCAGCGGGGTCCTCCTACAATGAGCAGTTCTTC. Its protein is CASSEAAGSSYNEQFF.

V is TRBV2 and J is TRBJ1-1; D perhaps matches TRBD1 (6 bases). V dropped 0 bases and J dropped 5 bases, with 10 bases sitting between them. Germline V gene lookup returns CDR1 SNHLY and CDR2 FYNNEI. CDR3 size: 14 residues. CDR3 nucleotides: TGTGCCAGCAGTGAAGCGCTGAGGGGGACTGAAGCTTTCTTT. It codes for CASSEALRGTEAFF.

The chain couples TRBV6-6 to TRBJ1-1, with 9 bases aligning to TRBD1. Trimming took 0 bases from V and 5 from J; bases not matched to a gene: 4. The germline CDR1 and CDR2 sequences are MNHNY and SVGAGI (reference sequence). The CDR3 covers 15 residues. CDR3 DNA sequence: TGTGCCAGCAGTTACTCGGGACAGGGTGGGACTGAAGCTTTCTTT. It encodes CASSYSGQGGTEAFF.

Only one count was recorded for this clone. An end of the junction does not agree with germline; a read error may underlie this. This chain joins TRBV7-7 and TRBJ1-4; 7 positions match TRBD1. Germline V gives CDR1 SSHAT, CDR2 FNYEAQ (reference sequence). The CDR3 consists of 15 residues. The CDR3 spells CASSPGGRTNEKLFF. CDR3 nucleotides: TGTGCTAGCAGCCCAGGGGGTAGGACTAATGAAAAACTGTTTTTT.